This TCR beta chain was sequenced in a study of T cell responses to AZD1222 COVID-19 vaccine (dated by TCRdb to the early 2020s). At the level of the whole study: AZD1222 recipients whose second dose came at about 4 weeks and those whose second dose came at about 12 weeks were combined into one group, since spike-specific TCR depth and breadth did not differ between the two schedules. TCR sequencing was performed for roughly 240 trial participants, of whom around 200 were given two doses of AZD1222 and some 26 were given two doses of MenACWY control vaccine. Trial participants were enrolled by age into subgroups of 18-55, 56-69 and 70-plus years, and around 150, 28 and 57 TCR-sequenced participants, respectively, were included in these subgroups.

Broader findings and caveats from the paper: Nearly half of unique spike-specific TCRs reportedly recognized epitopes outside regions mutated in the B.1.351 and B.1.1.7 variants. Most participants were white British and females outnumbered males, and the authors suggested that clonal diversity may have been underestimated. The vaccine-associated CD4 TCRs covered the entire spike protein, and the dominant responses fell in regions 160-218 and 743-854. Conclusions about previously exposed vaccinees are limited because only five to seven AZD1222 recipients were SARS-CoV-2 seropositive at baseline. Because no samples from the day 14 peak response were available, repertoires could be characterized only after the peak T cell response. After two AZD1222 doses, spike-specific TCR breadth and depth were significantly higher than at day 0 and than in MenACWY recipients. The 56-69-year group was small, and its depth increase did not reach significance, likely because of low power.

About this clone: Its antigen specificity is not known. No base-level quality is on record; no much larger clone is a single base apart.

What this sample's time point label stands for: baseline before first vaccination. Vaccinee samples came from UK trials COV001 and COV002, including a single-blind randomized controlled phase 2/3 trial of AZD1222 (ChAdOx1 nCoV-19) in healthy adults. For TCRbeta chain sequencing, PBMC samples were collected from trial participants at day 0 and at day 28 after the second dose. The CDR3 regions of human TCRbeta chains were analyzed by immunosequencing. Concerning the study's data processing: Repertoire TCRs were matched against a reference library of SARS-CoV-2-specific TCRs generated with the MIRA antigen-specificity platform. Breadth meant the fraction of unique TCRs that were SARS-CoV-2-associated, whereas depth meant the fraction of total T cells that were SARS-CoV-2-associated. Each spike-specific TCR was assigned to its reactive spike region and to a CD4 or CD8 class using the MIRA data. Log10-transformed breadth and depth values were compared by one-way ANOVA with Sidak's multiple comparisons tests. TCRdb's version of the immuneACCESS table is confined to in-frame rearrangements and falls short of the full clone set. An unresolved V gene accounts for under half of the shortfall where checked; the remainder is of unknown origin. The DNA was the basis for D and trimming; V, J and clone size are from that table. The sample has around 99,000 clones on record, approximately 94% of them singletons. The ten largest account for roughly 13% of the sample.

Its CDR3 holds 9 amino acids, cysteine through phenylalanine. Only the CDR3 DNA stays, 27 bases, in frame from base 1. Between the V and J ends, shortened by 6 bases and 8 bases respectively, the junction contains 7 bases. CDR1 and CDR2 (SQVTM, ANQGSEA) derive from the germline V gene. The sample in question was peripheral blood, obtained on day 0 of AZD1222 vaccination. The V and J segments used are TRBV29-1 and TRBJ1-2, with the D gene not clear enough to name. The clonotype comes from an adult in good health. The CDR3 is CSVTEGYTF. Read as DNA, the sequence is TGCAGCGTCACGGAGGGCTACACCTTC.